These 30 T cell receptor beta chains were all obtained from the same sample, sequenced in a study of memory B cells and T cells in multiple sclerosis. CFSE-dim autoproliferating and CFSE-high non-proliferating T cells from unstimulated culture were sequenced separately. Replicate wells were pooled after six to eight days of stimulus-free culture of under 5.5x10^7 CFSE-labeled PBMCs. Assay used: immunoSEQ multiplex PCR; TCRdb lists only in-frame clones, some missing. The data hold about 42,000 clones, with roughly four fifths observed a single time. These TCRs' antigens remain unknown. The sample comprised PBMCs from blood kept in culture. The receptors come from a human donor with multiple sclerosis.

V is TRBV4-1 and J is TRBJ1-4; D call uncertain. This CDR3 is 14 amino acids long. Trimming took 0 bases from V and 10 from J, leaving 12 bases between them. Germline loops: CDR1 MGHRA, CDR2 YSYEKL. CDR3 residues: CASSQERIGRKLFF. CDR3 DNA: TGCGCCAGCAGCCAAGAACGGATTGGGAGAAAACTGTTTTTT.

The V and J genes are TRBV18 and TRBJ2-7, with TRBD1 matching over 11 bases. After removal of 2 bases from V and 3 bases from J, the junction contained 3 bases not matched to a gene. Looked up from germline, CDR1 is KGHSH and CDR2 is LQKENI. The CDR3 length is 15 residues. The CDR3 here is CASSPGTGGDYEQYF. CDR3 bases: TGTGCCAGCTCACCAGGGACAGGGGGTGACTACGAGCAGTACTTC.

This clone was detected only a few times. The chain has TRBV19 and TRBJ2-7, with 8 bases aligning to TRBD2. J was trimmed by 2 bases and V by 3 bases; bases with no gene match: 9. The CDR3 runs 16 residues. Germline CDR1 reads LNHDA; CDR2 reads SQIVND (reference sequence). The chain's CDR3 is CASSMVGGLATYEQYF. CDR3 DNA: TGTGCCAGTAGTATGGTAGGAGGACTAGCCACCTACGAGCAGTACTTC. Complete variable domain (other parts from reference TRBV19 and TRBJ2-7): DGGITQSPKYLFRKEGQNVTLSCEQNLNHDAMYWYRQDPGQGLRLIYYSQIVNDFQKGDIAEGYSVSREKKESFPLTVTSAQKNPTAFYLCASSMVGGLATYEQYFGPGTRLTVT.

The chain joins TRBV18 to TRBJ2-7; 9 nucleotides line up with TRBD1. The ends lost 4 bases at V and 1 base at J; junction bases unmatched: 11. The CDR3 runs to 17 residues. The germline V gene encodes CDR1 KGHSH and CDR2 LQKENI. CDR3 residues: CASSLFGPGQGSYEQYF. DNA for the CDR3: TGTGCCAGCTCACTCTTTGGCCCGGGACAGGGTTCCTACGAGCAGTACTTC.

This chain joins TRBV13 and TRBJ2-3; 7 nucleotides align to TRBD2. Germline lookup yields CDR1 PRHDT and CDR2 FYEKMQ (reference sequence). V dropped 2 bases and J dropped 4; count of bases not matched to a gene: 9. The CDR3 has 16 residues. The CDR3 sequence is CASSLRAGEGADTQYF. The CDR3 nucleotides read TGTGCCAGCAGCTTACGGGCGGGGGAGGGAGCAGATACGCAGTATTTT. The full variable domain, completed using reference TRBV13 and TRBJ2-3, is AAGVIQSPRHLIKEKRETATLKCYPIPRHDTVYWYQQGPGQDPQFLISFYEKMQSDKGSIPDRFSAQQFSDYHSELNMSSLELGDSALYFCASSLRAGEGADTQYFGPGTRLTVL.

The chain recombines TRBV7-9 with TRBJ2-2, with TRBD1 matching over 7 bases. This CDR3 has 14 amino acids. The germline gives CDR1 SEHNR, CDR2 FQNEAQ (reference sequence). Losses at the gene ends were 10 bases for V and 0 bases for J; bases not matched to a gene: 5. In nucleotides, the CDR3 is TGTGCCATACGGGACAGCGCGAACACCGGGGAGCTGTTTTTT. Amino acid sequence: CAIRDSANTGELFF.

The V and J genes are TRBV2 and TRBJ1-1; D call uncertain. This CDR3 comprises 13 residues. Per germline, CDR1 SNHLY and CDR2 FYNNEI. Trimming removed 9 bases from V and 1 base from J, with 12 bases in between. In DNA form, the CDR3 reads TGTGCCAGAGGATCAGAGAGGAACACTGAAGCTTTCTTT. Protein sequence: CARGSERNTEAFF.

V and J are TRBV9 and TRBJ2-5; D unresolved. The last part of the DNA fits TRBJ2-7 better; the J call may be wrong. Germline V gene data show CDR1 as SGDLS and CDR2 as YYNGEE. The CDR3 sequence is 12 residues long. Here the CDR3 reads CASSQNSYEQYF. As DNA, the CDR3 is TGTGCCAGCAGCCAGAACAGTTACGAGCAGTACTTC.

To note about this clone: Other DNA sequences in this specimen translate into the identical CDR3. The gene calls are TRBV28 and TRBJ1-6; 9 nucleotides line up with TRBD1. In germline, CDR1 is MDHEN, CDR2 SYDVKM. The V segment lost 2 bases and the J segment 4 bases; nucleotides outside the gene matches: 3. This CDR3 is 16 amino acids long. The DNA for the CDR3 is TGTGCCAGCAGTTTAGGCGGGACAGGGTATAATTCACCCCTCCACTTT. This sequence encodes CASSLGGTGYNSPLHF.

This sequence joins TRBV30 and TRBJ1-4; D possibly corresponds to TRBD1 (5 bases). This CDR3 is 14 amino acids long. Germline V gives CDR1 GTSNPN, CDR2 SVGIG (reference sequence). Trimming removed 2 bases from V and 7 bases from J, with 14 bases in between. The CDR3 DNA follows: TGTGCCTGGAGTCACGAGGGGTGGGGTGAAAAACTGTTTTTT. Residues: CAWSHEGWGEKLFF.

The V and J genes are TRBV20-1 and TRBJ1-2, with no clear D. From germline, CDR1 is DFQATT and CDR2 SNEGSKA (reference sequence). This CDR3 is 8 amino acids long. The chain's CDR3 is CSADGYTF. The DNA for the CDR3 is TGCAGCGCCGATGGCTACACCTTC.

The J gene is TRBJ1-1, the V gene TRBV10-1, with TRBD1 matching over 8 bases. The junction had 9 bases not matched to a gene; V was cut back by 8 bases and J by 4 bases. The CDR3 extends over 14 amino acids. Germline V gives CDR1 WNHNN, CDR2 SYGVQD (reference sequence). CDR3 sequence (DNA): TGCGCCAGCCGGGTCAGGGGGCTGAGCACTGAAGCTTTCTTT. As protein: CASRVRGLSTEAFF.

The chain recombines TRBV15 with TRBJ2-7, with a weak D call TRBD2 (6 bases). With 0 bases removed from V and 3 bases from J, the gap between germline ends came to 9 bases. The CDR3 is 14 amino acids. In germline, CDR1 is LNHNV, CDR2 YYDKDF (reference sequence). The CDR3, as DNA: TGTGCCACCAGCAGAGACCGGGGGAACTACGAGCAGTACTTC. The encoded protein is CATSRDRGNYEQYF.

The chain combines TRBV4-2 with TRBJ2-5; D call uncertain. V was pared by 0 bases and J by 2 bases, with 4 bases between. This CDR3 comprises 13 residues. Germline values: CDR1 LGHNA, CDR2 YNFKEQ. The CDR3 nucleotides read TGTGCCAGCAGCCAAGATTATCAAGAGACCCAGTACTTC. It is translated as CASSQDYQETQYF.

DNA for the CDR3: TGTGCCAGCAGCATAGGGACAGGAAGCACAGATACGCAGTATTTT. Translated, it gives CASSIGTGSTDTQYF. The chain carries TRBV5-8 and TRBJ2-3, with 8 bases fitting TRBD1. In germline, CDR1 is SGHTS, CDR2 YDEGEE. The CDR3 contains 15 residues. Losses at the gene ends were 4 bases for V and 0 bases for J; bases not matched to a gene: 4.

The chain employs TRBV19 and TRBJ2-2; no clear D gene. The germline V gene encodes CDR1 LNHDA and CDR2 SQIVND (reference sequence). V was shortened by 2 bases and J by 1 base, with 5 bases between the two germline ends. This CDR3 has 14 amino acids. The CDR3 spells CASSILGNTGELFF. The CDR3 DNA reads as TGTGCCAGTAGTATACTTGGGAACACCGGGGAGCTGTTTTTT.

The chain couples TRBV19 to TRBJ2-7; the match to TRBD1 covers 8 bases. CDR1 and CDR2 (germline): LNHDA, SQIVND (reference sequence). V lost 8 bases and J lost 1; bases outside the gene matches: 4. CDR3 length equals 13 residues. CDR3 sequence: CASSGQGSYEQYF. CDR3 nucleotides: TGTGCCAGTTCCGGACAGGGTTCCTACGAGCAGTACTTC.

This clone was detected once. The chain carries TRBV6-1 and TRBJ2-1, with D perhaps TRBD1 (5 bases). CDR3 length: 13 amino acids. Per germline, CDR1 MNHNS and CDR2 SASEGT. V lost 6 bases and J lost 6, with 12 bases in between. This CDR3 reads CASRESGINEQFF. Written as DNA, the CDR3 is TGTGCCAGCAGGGAATCAGGGATCAATGAGCAGTTCTTC.

This chain uses TRBV5-6 with TRBJ2-7; tentatively, D is TRBD2 (5 bases). Germline assignment: CDR1 SGHDT and CDR2 YYEEEE. The CDR3 covers 15 residues. V dropped 4 bases and J dropped 3 bases, with 17 bases sitting between them. CDR3 sequence reads: CASSEWRTGYYEQYF. CDR3 in DNA: TGTGCCAGCAGCGAATGGCGGACGGGGTACTACGAGCAGTACTTC.

This clone was seen only once. This chain joins TRBV5-1 and TRBJ2-2; tentative D call: TRBD1 (7 bases). This CDR3 contains 18 residues. The germline V gene has CDR1 SGHRS and CDR2 YFSETQ. V was shortened by 3 bases and J by 4 bases, with 22 bases between the two germline ends. CDR3 region: CASSSGAQRQGTTGELFF. CDR3 nucleotides: TGCGCCAGCAGCTCGGGGGCTCAGAGACAGGGCACCACCGGGGAGCTGTTTTTT.

The chain links TRBV6-6 to TRBJ1-5; D is undetermined. Germline values: CDR1 MNHNY, CDR2 SVGAGI (reference sequence). CDR3 length: 14 residues. V lost 0 bases to trimming and J lost 5 bases, with 8 bases between them. This CDR3 is CASSYSSGDQPQHF. The CDR3 nucleotides read TGTGCCAGCAGTTACTCGAGCGGGGATCAGCCCCAGCATTTT.

J is TRBJ2-5 and V is TRBV2; 13 bases fit TRBD2. The CDR3 runs to 15 residues. CDR1 is SNHLY, CDR2 FYNNEI, per germline. The V segment lost 5 bases and the J segment 6 bases; nucleotides outside the gene matches: 6. The CDR3 DNA is TGTGCCAGCAGTTCACTAGCGGGGGGGAAGAAGACCCAGTACTTC. It encodes CASSSLAGGKKTQYF.

This chain joins TRBV9 and TRBJ1-2; D is ambiguous. Germline assignment: CDR1 SGDLS and CDR2 YYNGEE. Trimming shortened V by 0 bases and J by 5 bases, and 5 bases separated the two germline ends. The CDR3 contains 12 residues. The chain's CDR3 is CASSVGLYGYTF. CDR3 bases: TGTGCCAGCAGCGTAGGACTGTATGGCTACACCTTC.

The rearrangement joins TRBV7-9 to TRBJ1-5; 7 nucleotides agree with TRBD1. Germline V gives CDR1 SEHNR, CDR2 FQNEAQ (reference sequence). J gave up 0 bases and V 5 bases, and 4 bases lay outside the gene matches. This CDR3 is 15 amino acids long. CDR3 nucleotides: TGTGCCAGCAGCCCCGGGACAGATAGCAATCAGCCCCAGCATTTT. This encodes CASSPGTDSNQPQHF.

The chain carries TRBV2 and TRBJ2-3, with 8 nucleotides matching TRBD1. Germline values: CDR1 SNHLY, CDR2 FYNNEI. This CDR3 spans 16 amino acids. V shed 1 base and J 5 bases; nucleotides not matched to a gene: 8. This chain's CDR3 is CASSEVRTGLGDTQYF. Here the CDR3 DNA reads TGTGCCAGCAGTGAAGTACGGACAGGGCTGGGAGATACGCAGTATTTT.

CDR3 in DNA: TGTGCCTGGCAGACAGGGGGCTACACCGGGGAGCTGTTTTTT. Protein: CAWQTGGYTGELFF. The chain employs TRBV30 and TRBJ2-2, with 10 bases lining up with TRBD1. With V trimmed by 5 bases and J by 3 bases, 3 bases remained unmatched. Germline V CDR1 and CDR2: GTSNPN, SVGIG (reference sequence). CDR3 length: 14 amino acids.

DNA for the CDR3: TGCGCCAGCAGCCAACTGAGGGGTGATACGCAGTATTTT. The encoded protein is CASSQLRGDTQYF. The gene calls are TRBV4-3 and TRBJ2-3, with D perhaps TRBD1 or TRBD2 (5 bases each). This CDR3 comprises 13 residues. Trimming cost V 2 bases and J 6 bases, with 9 bases left between them. Germline V gives CDR1 LGHNA, CDR2 YSLEER.

This clone appeared a single time. The chain employs TRBV4-1 and TRBJ1-5; TRBD1 matches at 11 bases. The CDR3 totals 17 residues. V trimming: 1 base; J trimming: 3 bases; junction bases outside the gene matches: 5. Germline loops: CDR1 MGHRA, CDR2 YSYEKL. CDR3 sequence: CASSQAWTGGLNQPQHF. The CDR3 DNA follows: TGCGCCAGCAGCCAAGCATGGACAGGGGGCCTCAATCAGCCCCAGCATTTT.

The chain uses TRBV2 and TRBJ2-1; D is tentatively TRBD1 or TRBD2 (5 bases each). V was cut by 8 bases and J by 8 bases, with 22 bases left in between. The length of the CDR3 is 15 residues. The V gene's germline CDR1 is SNHLY and CDR2 FYNNEI. Here the CDR3 reads CASDHRDGHRYEQFF. Written as DNA, the CDR3 is TGTGCCAGCGACCACCGGGACGGGCACAGGTATGAGCAGTTCTTC.

About this clone: One junction end does not reproduce the germline sequence, and a read error may be involved. This chain connects TRBV19 to TRBJ2-1; tentative D call: TRBD1 (6 bases). CDR3 length: 13 amino acids. Germline V lookup: CDR1 LNHDA, CDR2 SQIVND (reference sequence). CDR3 DNA: TGTGCCACTAGTTTGGGGGCCCAAGATGAGCAGTTCTTC. The encoded protein is CATSLGAQDEQFF.